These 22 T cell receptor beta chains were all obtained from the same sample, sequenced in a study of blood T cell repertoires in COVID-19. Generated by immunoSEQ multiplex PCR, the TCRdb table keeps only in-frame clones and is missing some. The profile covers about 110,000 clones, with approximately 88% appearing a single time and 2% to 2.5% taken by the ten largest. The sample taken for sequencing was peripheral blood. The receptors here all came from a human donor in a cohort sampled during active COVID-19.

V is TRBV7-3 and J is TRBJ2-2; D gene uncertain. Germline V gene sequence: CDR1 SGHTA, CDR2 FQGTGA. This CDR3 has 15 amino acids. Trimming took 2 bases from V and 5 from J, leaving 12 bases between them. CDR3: CASSLLPSGTGELFF. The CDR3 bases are TGTGCCAGCAGCTTACTCCCCTCCGGGACCGGGGAGCTGTTTTTT.

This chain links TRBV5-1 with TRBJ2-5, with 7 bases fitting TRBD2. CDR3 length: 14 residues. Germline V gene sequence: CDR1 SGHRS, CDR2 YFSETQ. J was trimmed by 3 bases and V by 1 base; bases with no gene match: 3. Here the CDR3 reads CASSLYAGEETQYF. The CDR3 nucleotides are TGCGCCAGCAGCTTGTATGCGGGAGAAGAGACCCAGTACTTC.

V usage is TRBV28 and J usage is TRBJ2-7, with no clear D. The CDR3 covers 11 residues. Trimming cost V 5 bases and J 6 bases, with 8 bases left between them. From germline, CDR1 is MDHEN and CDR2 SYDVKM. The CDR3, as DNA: TGTGCCAGCAGTCTGTCTACCGAGCAGTACTTC. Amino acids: CASSLSTEQYF. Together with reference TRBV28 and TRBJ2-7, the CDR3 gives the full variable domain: DVKVTQSSRYLVKRTGEKVFLECVQDMDHENMFWYRQDPGLGLRLIYFSYDVKMKEKGDIPEGYSVSREKKERFSLILESASTNQTSMYLCASSLSTEQYFGPGTRLTVT.

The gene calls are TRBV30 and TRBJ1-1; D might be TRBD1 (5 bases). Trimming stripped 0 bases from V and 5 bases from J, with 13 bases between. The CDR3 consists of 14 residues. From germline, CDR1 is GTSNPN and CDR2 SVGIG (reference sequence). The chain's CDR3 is CAWSVGGRGTEAFF. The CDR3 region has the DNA TGTGCCTGGAGTGTAGGAGGGAGGGGTACTGAAGCTTTCTTT.

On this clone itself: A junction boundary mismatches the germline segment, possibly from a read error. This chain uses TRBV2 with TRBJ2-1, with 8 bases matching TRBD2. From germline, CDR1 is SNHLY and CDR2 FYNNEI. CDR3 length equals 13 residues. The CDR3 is CASSEAGTRGELF. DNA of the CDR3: TGTGCCAGCAGTGAAGCCGGGACTAGAGGGGAGCTCTTC.

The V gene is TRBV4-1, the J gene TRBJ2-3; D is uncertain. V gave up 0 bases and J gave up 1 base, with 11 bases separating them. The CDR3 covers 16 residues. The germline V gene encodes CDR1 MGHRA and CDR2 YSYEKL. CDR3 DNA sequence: TGCGCCAGCAGCCAAGAGGGCGATTGGGGCACAGATACGCAGTATTTT. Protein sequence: CASSQEGDWGTDTQYF.

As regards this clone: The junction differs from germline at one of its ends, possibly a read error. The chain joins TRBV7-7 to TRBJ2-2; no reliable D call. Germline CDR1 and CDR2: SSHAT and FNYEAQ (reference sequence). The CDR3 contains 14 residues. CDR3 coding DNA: TGTGCTAGCACCCTCTATACGAACACCGGGGAGCTGTTTTTT. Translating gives CASTLYTNTGELFF.

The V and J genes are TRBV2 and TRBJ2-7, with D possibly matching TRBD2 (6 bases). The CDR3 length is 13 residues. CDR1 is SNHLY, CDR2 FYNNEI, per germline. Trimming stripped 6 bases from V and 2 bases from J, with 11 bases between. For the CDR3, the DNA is TGTGCCAGCAGGGCTAGCGCAACCTACGAGCAGTACTTC. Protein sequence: CASRASATYEQYF.

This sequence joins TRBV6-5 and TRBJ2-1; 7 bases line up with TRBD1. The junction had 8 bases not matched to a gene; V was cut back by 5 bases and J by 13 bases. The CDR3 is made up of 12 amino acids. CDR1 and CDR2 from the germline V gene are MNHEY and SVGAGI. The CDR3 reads CASSLDRDRQFF. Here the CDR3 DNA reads TGTGCCAGCAGTCTGGACCGGGACAGACAGTTCTTC.

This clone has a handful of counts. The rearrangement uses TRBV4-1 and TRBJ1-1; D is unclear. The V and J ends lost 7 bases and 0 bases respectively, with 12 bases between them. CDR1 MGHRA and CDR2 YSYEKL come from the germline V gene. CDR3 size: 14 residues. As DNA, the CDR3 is TGCGCCAGCACGCGACAAACACTGAACACTGAAGCTTTCTTT. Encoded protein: CASTRQTLNTEAFF.

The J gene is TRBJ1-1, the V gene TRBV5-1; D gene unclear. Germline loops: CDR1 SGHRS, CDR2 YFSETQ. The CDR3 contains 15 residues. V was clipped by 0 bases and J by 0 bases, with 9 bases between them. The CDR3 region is CASSLDTLLNTEAFF. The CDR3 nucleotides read TGCGCCAGCAGCTTGGACACCCTCTTGAACACTGAAGCTTTCTTT. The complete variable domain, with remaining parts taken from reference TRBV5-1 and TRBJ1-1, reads KAGVTQTPRYLIKTRGQQVTLSCSPISGHRSVSWYQQTPGQGLQFLFEYFSETQRNKGNFPGRFSGRQFSNSRSEMNVSTLELGDSALYLCASSLDTLLNTEAFFGQGTRLTVV.

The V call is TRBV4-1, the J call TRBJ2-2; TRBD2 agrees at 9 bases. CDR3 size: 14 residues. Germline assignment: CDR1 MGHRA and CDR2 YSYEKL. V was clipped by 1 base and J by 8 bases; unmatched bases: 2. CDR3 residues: CASSQGLAGGELFF. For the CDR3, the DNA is TGCGCCAGCAGCCAAGGGCTAGCGGGGGGGGAGCTGTTTTTT.

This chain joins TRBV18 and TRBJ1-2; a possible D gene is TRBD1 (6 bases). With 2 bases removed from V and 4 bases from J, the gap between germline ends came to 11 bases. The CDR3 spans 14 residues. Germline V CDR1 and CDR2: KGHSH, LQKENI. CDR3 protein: CASSPAGAAYGYTF. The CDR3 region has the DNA TGTGCCAGCTCACCAGCAGGGGCCGCCTATGGCTACACCTTC.

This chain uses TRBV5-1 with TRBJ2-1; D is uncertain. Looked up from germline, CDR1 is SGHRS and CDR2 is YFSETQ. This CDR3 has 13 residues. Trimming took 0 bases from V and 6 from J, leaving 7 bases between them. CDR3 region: CASSLDGFNEQFF. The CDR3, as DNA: TGCGCCAGCAGCTTGGACGGGTTCAATGAGCAGTTCTTC.

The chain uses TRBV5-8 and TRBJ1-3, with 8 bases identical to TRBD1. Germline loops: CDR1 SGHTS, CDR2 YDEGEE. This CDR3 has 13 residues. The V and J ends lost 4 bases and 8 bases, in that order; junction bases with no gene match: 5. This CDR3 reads CASSAGQGHTIYF. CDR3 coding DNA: TGTGCCAGCAGCGCCGGACAGGGCCACACCATATATTTT.

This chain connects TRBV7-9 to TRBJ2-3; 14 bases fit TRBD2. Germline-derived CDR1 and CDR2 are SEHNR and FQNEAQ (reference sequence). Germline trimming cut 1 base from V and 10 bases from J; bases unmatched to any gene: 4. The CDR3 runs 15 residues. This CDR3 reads CASSLEGLAGESQYF. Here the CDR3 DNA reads TGTGCCAGCAGCTTAGAGGGACTAGCGGGAGAATCGCAGTATTTT.

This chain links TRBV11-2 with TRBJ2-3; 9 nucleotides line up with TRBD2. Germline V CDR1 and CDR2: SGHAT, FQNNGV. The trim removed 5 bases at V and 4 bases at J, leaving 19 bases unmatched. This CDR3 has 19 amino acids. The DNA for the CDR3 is TGTGCCAGCAGCCAAACCTCGGGACTAGCTCGGAAGGCGGCAGATACGCAGTATTTT. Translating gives CASSQTSGLARKAADTQYF.

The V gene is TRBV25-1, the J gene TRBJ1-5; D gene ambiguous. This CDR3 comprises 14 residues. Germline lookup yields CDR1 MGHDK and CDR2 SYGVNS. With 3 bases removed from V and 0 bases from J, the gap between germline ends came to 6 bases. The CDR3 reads CASSDIHSNQPQHF. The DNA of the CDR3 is TGTGCCAGCAGTGATATACATAGCAATCAGCCCCAGCATTTT.

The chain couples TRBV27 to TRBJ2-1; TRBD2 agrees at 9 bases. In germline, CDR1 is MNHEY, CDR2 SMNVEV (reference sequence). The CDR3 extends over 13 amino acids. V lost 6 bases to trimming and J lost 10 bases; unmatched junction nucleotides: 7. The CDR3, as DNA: TGTGCCAGCAGCCGTTATAGCGGGGGAGAGCAGTTCTTC. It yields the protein CASSRYSGGEQFF.

Here the CDR3 reads CASRWGGDGYTF. For the CDR3, the DNA is TGTGCCAGCAGGTGGGGAGGAGATGGCTACACCTTC. The rearrangement links TRBV25-1 to TRBJ1-2; D remains ambiguous. The ends were cut back, 6 bases at V and 6 bases at J, with 11 bases in the middle. Germline lookup yields CDR1 MGHDK and CDR2 SYGVNS. CDR3 length: 12 residues.

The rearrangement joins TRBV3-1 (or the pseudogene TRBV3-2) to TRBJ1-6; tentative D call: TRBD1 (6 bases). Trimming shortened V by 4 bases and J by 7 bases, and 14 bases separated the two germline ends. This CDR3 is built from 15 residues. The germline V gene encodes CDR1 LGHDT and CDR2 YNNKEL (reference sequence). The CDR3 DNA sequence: TGTGCCAGCAGCCTTGGACAGAGCCCCAATTCACCCCTCCACTTT. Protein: CASSLGQSPNSPLHF.

Here the CDR3 DNA reads TGTGCCAGCAGGCCTCCGGGGGGGCCCTACAATGAGCAGTTCTTC. It specifies CASRPPGGPYNEQFF. J is TRBJ2-1 and V is TRBV27; 8 bases agree with TRBD2. J was trimmed by 2 bases and V by 6 bases; bases with no gene match: 6. Germline V gives CDR1 MNHEY, CDR2 SMNVEV (reference sequence). The CDR3 sequence is 15 residues long.